This entry features one T cell receptor beta chain sequence. This entry belongs to a study of cytomegalovirus exposure and HLA in healthy donors. Overall study: Earlier, 180 million or so T cells were analyzed, and around 100 million unique TCR beta sequences were found among them.

The CDR3 has 16 amino acids. Germline CDR1 reads PRHDT; CDR2 reads FYEKMQ (reference sequence). The junction had 8 bases not matched to a gene; V was cut back by 1 base and J by 6 bases. Vbeta (60) and Jbeta (13) primers were used in the PCR. Sequenced by immunoSEQ multiplex PCR; TCRdb stores in-frame clones only, minus some. The sample lists 75,000 to 100,000 clones; about four fifths were seen once. The sample comprised PBMCs. The TCR comes from a female donor in good health and CMV-seropositive. The chain links TRBV13 to TRBJ2-1; 8 nucleotides agree with TRBD2. The CDR3 bases are TGTGCCAGCAGCTTAGAGATCGGGGGGGCCAGCAATGAGCAGTTCTTC. It translates to CASSLEIGGASNEQFF.